This paragraph covers one T cell receptor (beta chain) sequence. The antigen is unknown. This entry is derived from a study of cytomegalovirus exposure and HLA in healthy donors. General study findings and limits: Follow-up analysis found HLA locus-dependent TCR association rates, highest for DRB1 and lowest for HLA-C. Highly shared variants forming one cluster were likely a sequencing artifact. A previous analysis found most TCR beta V segments productive roughly 90% or roughly 30% of the time.

There are 18 residues in the CDR3. From germline, CDR1 is SGHNT and CDR2 YYREEE (reference sequence). Primers included in the PCR were 60 Vbeta and 13 Jbeta primers. Clones were read by immunoSEQ multiplex PCR, and TCRdb kept only the in-frame ones, dropping some. In the table there are 100,000 to 150,000 clones, approximately 80% of which are singletons. V usage is TRBV5-4 and J usage is TRBJ2-5; D is perhaps TRBD1 or TRBD2 (10 bases each). The DNA end is a closer match to TRBJ2-7, so the J assignment may be wrong. The clonotype was recovered from a man aged 40-49 years in good health and CMV-seronegative. The source material was PBMCs. CDR3 nucleotide sequence: TGTGCCAGCAGCGGGAGACAGGGGGCTAGCGGGAGCACCTACGAGCAGTACTTC. Its protein is CASSGRQGASGSTYEQYF.